These T cell receptor beta chains were read from a single sample in a study of T-cell memory formation after mild COVID-19. TCRdb processed the 5' RACE reads anew with MiXCR; each CDR3 protein has one entry. The sample includes about 200,000 distinct CDR3 sequences, roughly 10% of them seen just once. Material: PBMCs or a T cell subset sorted from them (not recorded which). These receptors all stem from a man aged 18-30 years who had mild COVID-19 (a few samples of this study predate the infection). Cell type and time point are not known. The CDR3 runs from the conserved cysteine through the conserved F or W. The D gene is left open where the match is weak. A row's size may be missing; if present it is once, few, many or a size class.

j_gene | abundance | d_gene | v_gene | CDR3nt | CDR3aa
TRBJ1-1 | NA | NA | TRBV15 | TGTGCCACCAGCAGGTCCCCCCGGGTAGAAGCTTTCTTT | CATSRSPRVEAFF
TRBJ1-6 | NA | TRBD1 | TRBV12-3/TRBV12-4 | TGTGCCAGCAGTTTAGAGGGGGCTAGGAATTCACCCCTCCACTTT | CASSLEGARNSPLHF
TRBJ2-2 | NA | NA | TRBV9 | TGTGCCAGCAGCGTAGCTTTAATTGGGGATACCGGGGAGCTGTTTTTT | CASSVALIGDTGELFF
TRBJ2-2 | few | TRBD1 | TRBV7-8 | TGTGCCAGCAGCCGGACAGGAAAGAACACCGGGGAGCTGTTTTTT | CASSRTGKNTGELFF
TRBJ2-3 | NA | TRBD1 | TRBV18 | TGTGCCAGCCAGGGGGCCACAGATACGCAGTATTTT | CASQGATDTQYF
TRBJ2-3 | NA | TRBD1 | TRBV2 | TGTGCCGGACAGGGTGGGCAAAGCACAGATACGCAGTATTTT | CAGQGGQSTDTQYF
TRBJ2-3 | NA | TRBD1 | TRBV12-3/TRBV12-4 | TGTGCCAGCAGGTACAGGGGAGATACGCAGTATTTT | CASRYRGDTQYF
TRBJ1-2 | NA | NA | TRBV12-3/TRBV12-4 | TGTGCCAGCAGTTTAGCCCGGGAGAATGGCTACACCTTC | CASSLARENGYTF
TRBJ1-6 | many | TRBD1 | TRBV4-3 | TGCGCCAGCAGCCAAGTACTCGGGACAGGGGGTTCACCCCTCCACTTT | CASSQVLGTGGSPLHF
TRBJ1-1 | NA | NA | TRBV5-4 | TGTGCCAGCAGCTTCGGAGGAGTGGGCCAAGCTTTCTTT | CASSFGGVGQAFF
TRBJ2-7 | NA | NA | TRBV29-1 | TGCAGCGTTGAAAACAGCCTCGCCTACGAGCAGTACTTC | CSVENSLAYEQYF
TRBJ2-5 | few | NA | TRBV10-3 | TGTGCCATCGGGACCGGAGCCGGCGAGACCCAGTACTTC | CAIGTGAGETQYF
TRBJ2-3 | few | TRBD1 | TRBV19 | TGTGCCAGTAGTCCCCGAGTTGGGACAGCTAAATTT | CASSPRVGTAKF
TRBJ2-1 | few | TRBD1 | TRBV6-2/TRBV6-3 | TGTGCCAGCAGTCCATTATTGACAGGGAAGATGAGAGATGAGCAGTTCTTC | CASSPLLTGKMRDEQFF
TRBJ2-3 | NA | NA | TRBV6-2/TRBV6-3 | TGTGCCAGCGGAAAGGACAGAGGGGATACGCAGTATTTT | CASGKDRGDTQYF
TRBJ2-2 | few | NA | TRBV7-9 | TGTGCCAGCAGGAAAACTGAGATGCCCACCGGGGAGCTGTTTTTT | CASRKTEMPTGELFF
TRBJ1-5 | NA | NA | TRBV6-5 | TGTGCCAGCAGTTCGTTCACTGATAGCAATCAGCCCCAGCATTTT | CASSSFTDSNQPQHF
TRBJ1-3 | NA | NA | TRBV7-2 | TGTGCCAGCAGCTTAGGGGGCGGAAACGGAAACACCATATATTTT | CASSLGGGNGNTIYF
TRBJ2-7 | few | TRBD2 | TRBV5-1 | TGCGCCAGCAGCCGGGGGGGCTACGAGCAGTACTTC | CASSRGGYEQYF
TRBJ1-1 | few | NA | TRBV6-6 | TGTGCCAGCACCCGCGACAGACCCGGACCCACTGAAGCTTTCTTT | CASTRDRPGPTEAFF
TRBJ1-5 | few | NA | TRBV12-3/TRBV12-4 | TGTGCCAGCAGTTTTCGGACTGCTGAGCAGCCCCAGCATTTT | CASSFRTAEQPQHF
TRBJ2-6 | NA | NA | TRBV20-1 | TGCAGTGCTAGCAGCTCTGGGGCCAACGTCCTGACTTTC | CSASSSGANVLTF
TRBJ2-1 | NA | TRBD1 | TRBV12-3/TRBV12-4 | TGTGCCAGCAGAACGGACAGGGGTAGGCGTGAGCAGTTCTTC | CASRTDRGRREQFF
TRBJ1-4 | few | TRBD1 | TRBV12-3/TRBV12-4 | TGTGCCAGCACCGACAGGGGGTGGAGTGAAAAACTGTTTTTT | CASTDRGWSEKLFF
TRBJ2-3 | NA | TRBD2 | TRBV5-1 | TGCGCCAGCAGCTTGGCGGGGACTAGCCTTAGCACAGATACGCAGTATTTT | CASSLAGTSLSTDTQYF
TRBJ1-4 | few | NA | TRBV5-1 | TGCGCCAGCAGCCCCGGACCAACTAATGAAAAACTGTTTTTT | CASSPGPTNEKLFF
TRBJ2-3 | NA | NA | TRBV5-1 | TGCGCCAGCACCCGCCGGGCGGCTAGCCCCACAGATACGCAGTATTTT | CASTRRAASPTDTQYF
TRBJ2-1 | NA | TRBD2 | TRBV4-2 | TGTGCCAGCAGCCGAGCAGACAGCGGGGGGAATGAGCAGTTCTTC | CASSRADSGGNEQFF
TRBJ2-3 | few | TRBD1 | TRBV5-1 | TGCGCCAGCAGCTTGGCTCGACAGGGGACAGATACGCAGTATTTT | CASSLARQGTDTQYF
TRBJ2-3 | NA | TRBD1 | TRBV5-1 | TGCGCCAGCAGCCCGACCCCCCCAGGGCAGGGGGTAACAGATACGCAGTATTTT | CASSPTPPGQGVTDTQYF
TRBJ2-1 | many | TRBD1 | TRBV7-2 | TGTGCGACAAGGGGACAGGGGGGAAACAATGAGCAGTTCTTC | CATRGQGGNNEQFF
TRBJ1-6 | NA | TRBD1 | TRBV7-6 | TGTGCCAGCAGCCCCTCTCTCGGGACAGGGGGTTTTTATAATTCACCCCTCCACTTT | CASSPSLGTGGFYNSPLHF
TRBJ2-3 | many | NA | TRBV5-6 | TGTGCCAGCAGCTTGTTCCAGATGGGGACAGATACGCAGTATTTT | CASSLFQMGTDTQYF
TRBJ1-4 | NA | NA | TRBV7-8 | TGTGCCAGCAGCTCCAGGGGATCTAATGAAAAACTGTTTTTT | CASSSRGSNEKLFF
TRBJ2-7 | few | TRBD1 | TRBV7-9 | TGTGCCGGTGGGACAGGGGGCGCGTACGAGCAGTACTTC | CAGGTGGAYEQYF
TRBJ2-3 | NA | NA | TRBV29-1 | TGCAGCGTTGAGGTGGCAGGGACAGATACGCAGTATTTT | CSVEVAGTDTQYF
TRBJ2-6 | few | NA | TRBV5-1 | TGCGCCAGCAGCCCGGGACTCCACTCTGGGGCCAACGTCCTGACTTTC | CASSPGLHSGANVLTF
TRBJ1-1 | NA | TRBD1 | TRBV20-1 | TGCAGAGGAGAAGGGGGCCGAACTGAAGCTTTCTTT | CRGEGGRTEAFF
TRBJ1-1 | many | NA | TRBV20-1 | TGCAGTGCTAGCCGGCCTGGGGCGAACACTGAAGCTTTCTTT | CSASRPGANTEAFF
TRBJ1-3 | few | NA | TRBV20-1 | TGCAGTGCTAGTCCCTCGGCAGCTGCTGGAAACACCATATATTTT | CSASPSAAAGNTIYF
TRBJ2-3 | few | TRBD2 | TRBV20-1 | TGCAGTGCTAGAGCAACCGGAAATCTAGCGGGAGGCACAGATACGCAGTATTTT | CSARATGNLAGGTDTQYF
TRBJ1-3 | NA | NA | TRBV4-3 | TGCGCCAGCAGCCAACATCCCGGACTGAACTCTGGAAACACCATATATTTT | CASSQHPGLNSGNTIYF
TRBJ2-7 | few | TRBD1 | TRBV6-5 | TGTGCCAGCAGACGGGACAGGAACCCCTACGAGCAGTACTTC | CASRRDRNPYEQYF
TRBJ2-1 | few | TRBD2 | TRBV7-7 | TGTGCCAGCAGCCCACTTGGCGGGGGAACCTACAATGAGCAGTTCTTC | CASSPLGGGTYNEQFF
TRBJ2-1 | NA | NA | TRBV7-2 | TGTGCCAGCAGCCCAGGGACGGGGGGCGGGGAGCAGTTCTTC | CASSPGTGGGEQFF
TRBJ2-3 | few | TRBD1 | TRBV5-1 | TGCGCCAGCAGCGCGGACAGGGTCCGGAGCACAGATACGCAGTATTTT | CASSADRVRSTDTQYF
TRBJ2-3 | few | NA | TRBV25-1 | TGTGCCAGCAGTGAATGGGGTCGTACTAGCACAGATACGCAGTATTTT | CASSEWGRTSTDTQYF
TRBJ2-1 | few | NA | TRBV7-3 | TGTGCCAGCAGCGTTATAGAACCCAGCAATGAGCAGTTCTTC | CASSVIEPSNEQFF
TRBJ1-1 | NA | NA | TRBV10-3 | TGTGCCATCAGTGAGTCCGCGACCCAGGAAATCCTTAAAGCTTTCTTT | CAISESATQEILKAFF
TRBJ1-6 | few | NA | TRBV4-1 | TGCGCCAGCAGCCAAGATCGGGGCCAGACGAGGAATTCACCCCTCCACTTT | CASSQDRGQTRNSPLHF
TRBJ2-1 | few | TRBD2 | TRBV20-1 | TGCAGTGCTAGGGGTAGCGGGGGCCCCTACAATGAGCAGTTCTTC | CSARGSGGPYNEQFF
TRBJ2-2 | many | NA | TRBV11-2 | TGTGCCAGCAGCTCGACTTGGACCGGGGAGCTGTTTTTT | CASSSTWTGELFF
TRBJ2-3 | few | NA | TRBV5-5 | TGTGCCAGCAGCTTGAGCGGGCTCAAGACAGATACGCAGTATTTT | CASSLSGLKTDTQYF
TRBJ1-2 | NA | TRBD1 | TRBV6-5 | TGTGCCAGCAGTTACTCGGGACAGGGTGGCTACACCTTC | CASSYSGQGGYTF